These 22 T cell receptor beta chains originate from one sample sequenced in a study of radiotherapy plus CTLA-4 blockade in lung cancer. Sequencing used immunoSEQ multiplex PCR; TCRdb keeps in-frame clones, though not all of them. Here the sample spans roughly 86,000 clones, under 85% being singletons. The sequenced sample was peripheral blood, obtained from a patient treated with radiotherapy plus ipilimumab. The origin of the receptors is a human donor with non-small cell lung cancer who had stable disease on radiotherapy plus ipilimumab.

This clone occurred once. The chain combines TRBV6-1 with TRBJ1-3, with TRBD1 as a possible D gene (6 bases). Trimming removed 1 base at V and 4 bases at J, with 14 bases between. This CDR3 is 16 amino acids long. Looked up from germline, CDR1 is MNHNS and CDR2 is SASEGT. The CDR3, as DNA: TGTGCCAGCAGTGAAGGGCACAGGGTAAGGGGAAACACCATATATTTT. Residues: CASSEGHRVRGNTIYF.

The gene calls are TRBV19 and TRBJ2-1; TRBD2 agrees at 9 bases. The germline CDR1 and CDR2 sequences are LNHDA and SQIVND (reference sequence). Trimming cost V 5 bases and J 0 bases; bases outside gene matches: 14. The CDR3 sequence is 19 residues long. The CDR3 sequence: CASSPLSSGVVSSYNEQFF. CDR3 in DNA: TGTGCCAGTAGTCCCCTTTCTAGCGGGGTGGTGAGCTCCTACAATGAGCAGTTCTTC.

This chain links TRBV28 with TRBJ1-2, with 9 positions matching TRBD1. Germline trimming cut 5 bases from V and 2 bases from J; bases unmatched to any gene: 3. Germline-derived CDR1 and CDR2 are MDHEN and SYDVKM. This CDR3 spans 14 amino acids. CDR3 loop: CASSPGTGNYGYTF. The CDR3 coding sequence is TGTGCCAGCAGTCCCGGGACAGGGAACTATGGCTACACCTTC.

This clone was observed a handful of times. J is TRBJ2-7 and V is TRBV7-9; 7 bases map to TRBD1. CDR1 SEHNR and CDR2 FQNEAQ come from the germline V gene (reference sequence). The CDR3 totals 13 residues. V was pared by 7 bases and J by 5 bases, with 8 bases of the junction left unmatched. CDR3 loop: CASILLTGNEQYF. The DNA of the CDR3 is TGTGCCAGCATCCTCTTGACAGGGAACGAGCAGTACTTC.

The rearrangement joins TRBV5-6 to TRBJ2-7; 8 bases are a match to TRBD1. V lost 0 bases, J lost 6 bases, and 11 bases stayed unmatched. Germline loops: CDR1 SGHDT, CDR2 YYEEEE. The CDR3 spans 16 residues. Here the CDR3 DNA reads TGTGCCAGCAGCTTGGTGGCAGGGGGCCAATCTATCGAGCAGTACTTC. As protein: CASSLVAGGQSIEQYF.

V is TRBV28 and J is TRBJ2-7; D perhaps matches TRBD1 (6 bases). The CDR3 is made up of 13 amino acids. Trimming stripped 8 bases from V and 1 base from J, with 12 bases between. Germline V gene data show CDR1 as MDHEN and CDR2 as SYDVKM. CDR3 bases: TGTGCCAGCCTGACAGGCACTTCCTACGAGCAGTACTTC. Protein sequence: CASLTGTSYEQYF.

This clone was picked up one time. V and J are TRBV18 and TRBJ1-1, with D unresolved. In germline, CDR1 is KGHSH, CDR2 LQKENI. The CDR3 covers 13 residues. V dropped 6 bases and J dropped 7 bases, with 15 bases sitting between them. The CDR3 loop is CASSAGRAGEAFF. CDR3 DNA sequence: TGTGCCAGCTCCGCGGGTAGGGCTGGTGAAGCTTTCTTT.

The rearrangement uses TRBV5-1 and TRBJ1-3; D is unclear. In germline, CDR1 is SGHRS, CDR2 YFSETQ. The CDR3 totals 16 residues. V was shortened by 5 bases and J by 0 bases, with 15 bases between the two germline ends. The CDR3 DNA sequence: TGCGCCAGCAGAGGGCAGGAGACCTTCTCTGGAAACACCATATATTTT. Its protein is CASRGQETFSGNTIYF.

This rearrangement joins TRBV18 to TRBJ1-2, with 7 nucleotides matching TRBD1. Per the germline V gene, CDR1 is KGHSH and CDR2 is LQKENI. V lost 6 bases and J lost 3; bases outside the gene matches: 10. The CDR3 has 15 amino acids. CDR3: CASSLGQAGDYGYTF. For the CDR3, the DNA is TGTGCCAGCTCTCTAGGACAGGCCGGGGACTATGGCTACACCTTC.

The chain has TRBV9 and TRBJ1-3; unclear D gene. Trimming removed 0 bases at V and 4 bases at J, with 14 bases between. Germline loops: CDR1 SGDLS, CDR2 YYNGEE. CDR3 length: 16 residues. CDR3 DNA: TGTGCCAGCAGCGTAGGGGAGGGCCGAGGAGGAAACACCATATATTTT. It encodes CASSVGEGRGGNTIYF.

CDR3 bases: TGTGCCAGCAGGCCCGGGGGGCAAAGTAATTCACCCCTCCACTTT. This encodes CASRPGGQSNSPLHF. The V gene is TRBV2, the J gene TRBJ1-6, with D perhaps TRBD1 (6 bases). In germline, CDR1 is SNHLY, CDR2 FYNNEI. With 6 bases removed from V and 6 bases from J, the gap between germline ends came to 15 bases. CDR3 length: 15 residues.

V usage is TRBV6-1 and J usage is TRBJ2-1; 7 bases are a match to TRBD2. Per the germline V gene, CDR1 is MNHNS and CDR2 is SASEGT. V was pared by 6 bases and J by 0 bases, with 2 bases of the junction left unmatched. The CDR3 length is 14 residues. DNA for the CDR3: TGTGCCAGCAGCAAGCGGGACTCCTACAATGAGCAGTTCTTC. Protein sequence: CASSKRDSYNEQFF.

This chain joins TRBV5-1 and TRBJ2-2, with 8 bases fitting TRBD2. The CDR3 runs 15 residues. V gave up 4 bases and J gave up 1 base; unmatched junction bases: 3. Germline values: CDR1 SGHRS, CDR2 YFSETQ. This CDR3 is CASSTGGENTGELFF. The CDR3 coding sequence is TGCGCCAGCAGCACGGGAGGGGAGAACACCGGGGAGCTGTTTTTT.

This chain links TRBV29-1 with TRBJ1-2, with TRBD1 as a possible D gene (6 bases). Between the trimmed V and J ends, which lost 6 bases and 0 bases, there was a span of 17 bases. Germline-derived CDR1 and CDR2 are SQVTM and ANQGSEA. CDR3 length: 15 amino acids. The CDR3 reads CSVVLQGPSNYGYTF. CDR3 sequence (DNA): TGCAGCGTAGTCCTACAGGGCCCTTCTAACTATGGCTACACCTTC.

This chain joins TRBV19 and TRBJ2-5, with D perhaps given as TRBD1 or TRBD2 (5 bases each). The V gene lost 5 bases and the J gene lost 5 bases, with 18 bases spanning the gap. Germline CDR1 reads LNHDA; CDR2 reads SQIVND (reference sequence). This CDR3 is built from 15 residues. DNA for the CDR3: TGTGCCAGTAGTCACCCTCAGGGACGGTTGGAGACCCAGTACTTC. This encodes CASSHPQGRLETQYF.

The chain is built from TRBV7-9 and TRBJ2-1, with D possibly called TRBD1 or TRBD2 (5 bases each). The CDR3 is 13 residues long. The germline V gene encodes CDR1 SEHNR and CDR2 FQNEAQ (reference sequence). The germline V and J ends were trimmed by 4 bases and 7 bases, with 11 bases remaining between them. CDR3 sequence: CASSYGTANEQFF. CDR3 DNA: TGTGCCAGCAGCTACGGGACGGCTAATGAGCAGTTCTTC. Drawing the rest from reference TRBV7-9 and TRBJ2-1, the complete variable domain is DTGVSQNPRHKITKRGQNVTFRCDPISEHNRLYWYRQTLGQGPEFLTYFQNEAQLEKSRLLSDRFSAERPKGSFSTLEIQRTEQGDSAMYLCASSYGTANEQFFGPGTRLTVL.

The chain carries TRBV7-9 and TRBJ2-3, with D perhaps matching TRBD1 (7 bases). The CDR3 runs 16 residues. Germline V gene sequence: CDR1 SEHNR, CDR2 FQNEAQ (reference sequence). V was clipped by 2 bases and J by 2 bases, with 14 bases between them. CDR3 DNA: TGTGCCAGCAGCTTAAGGGGGGACAGATCCACAGATACGCAGTATTTT. It translates to CASSLRGDRSTDTQYF.

The chain has TRBV28 and TRBJ2-3; D is unresolved. V shed 8 bases and J shed 3 bases, with 9 bases lying between them. The germline V gene has CDR1 MDHEN and CDR2 SYDVKM. The CDR3 loop spans 12 amino acids. Here the CDR3 reads CASAPVTDTQYF. DNA of the CDR3: TGTGCCAGCGCTCCGGTAACAGATACGCAGTATTTT. Based on the CDR3 plus reference TRBV28 and TRBJ2-3, the full variable domain is DVKVTQSSRYLVKRTGEKVFLECVQDMDHENMFWYRQDPGLGLRLIYFSYDVKMKEKGDIPEGYSVSREKKERFSLILESASTNQTSMYLCASAPVTDTQYFGPGTRLTVL.

V is TRBV7-8 and J is TRBJ1-5, with D perhaps matching TRBD1 (5 bases). Germline-derived CDR1 and CDR2 are SGHVS and FQNEAQ. The CDR3 loop spans 14 amino acids. V dropped 6 bases and J dropped 3 bases, with 12 bases sitting between them. CDR3 nucleotide sequence: TGTGCCAGCAGAACAGGAGGGGTCAATCAGCCCCAGCATTTT. Its translation is CASRTGGVNQPQHF.

V and J are TRBV7-9 and TRBJ2-5, with 12 bases that match TRBD2. The germline gives CDR1 SEHNR, CDR2 FQNEAQ (reference sequence). Trimming cost V 0 bases and J 5 bases; bases outside gene matches: 4. The CDR3 runs to 16 residues. Here the CDR3 DNA reads TGTGCCAGCAGCTTAGCCGGACTAGCGGGGACGGAGACCCAGTACTTC. This encodes CASSLAGLAGTETQYF.

This chain uses TRBV30 with TRBJ2-7; TRBD1 might be the D (5 bases). V was shortened by 0 bases and J by 3 bases, with 15 bases between the two germline ends. This CDR3 is 15 amino acids long. The V gene's germline CDR1 is GTSNPN and CDR2 SVGIG (reference sequence). The CDR3 sequence is CAWSVNWGKGYEQYF. DNA of the CDR3: TGTGCCTGGAGTGTAAACTGGGGCAAGGGCTACGAGCAGTACTTC. The full variable domain, its missing parts supplied by reference TRBV30 and TRBJ2-7, is SQTIHQWPATLVQPVGSPLSLECTVEGTSNPNLYWYRQAAGRGLQLLFYSVGIGQISSEVPQNLSASRPQDRQFILSSKKLLLSDSGFYLCAWSVNWGKGYEQYFGPGTRLTVT.

The CDR3 sequence: CASSVALGHEQYF. The CDR3 DNA follows: TGTGCCAGCAGCGTAGCTCTCGGCCACGAGCAGTACTTC. The chain links TRBV9 to TRBJ2-7; D uncertain. The ends were cut back, 0 bases at V and 5 bases at J, with 9 bases in the middle. Looked up from germline, CDR1 is SGDLS and CDR2 is YYNGEE. This CDR3 region has 13 residues.